This is a list of T cell receptor beta chains from one sample in a study of T cell repertoires in cytomegalovirus infection. TCRdb recomputed calls from the reads with MiXCR, one row per CDR3 protein. The data show roughly 310,000 distinct CDR3 sequences, with 15% to 20% seen just once and about 12% held by the top ten. The sequenced material came from PBMCs. Receptor source: a human donor in good health (CMV status not recorded). Some clones in this sample may be carry-over from other donors' samples. The CDR3 runs from the conserved cysteine through the conserved F or W. The D gene is left open where the match is weak. Rows may omit the clone size; those that give it use once, few, many or a size class.

j_gene | v_gene | d_gene | abundance | CDR3aa | CDR3nt
TRBJ1-1 | TRBV29-1 | TRBD1 | . | CSVKGTDLNTEAFF | TGCAGCGTTAAAGGGACAGACCTGAACACTGAAGCTTTCTTT
TRBJ1-2 | TRBV4-1 | . | few | CASSQDVDSANYGYTF | TGCGCCAGCAGCCAAGACGTGGACAGCGCTAACTATGGCTACACCTTC
TRBJ1-6 | TRBV3-1 | . | few | CASSGDYYNSPLHF | TGTGCCAGCTCCGGGGACTACTATAATTCACCCCTCCACTTT
TRBJ2-2 | TRBV7-2 | . | many | CASSLARWASETGELFF | TGTGCCAGCAGCTTAGCTCGGTGGGCCAGCGAGACCGGGGAGCTGTTTTTT
TRBJ1-2 | TRBV2 | . | few | CASRPGTQPNYGYTF | TGTGCCAGCAGACCCGGGACGCAACCTAACTATGGCTACACCTTC
TRBJ2-6 | TRBV7-6 | . | many | CASSLVAGANVLTF | TGTGCCAGCAGCCTGGTGGCTGGGGCCAACGTCCTGACTTTC
TRBJ1-1 | TRBV7-2 | TRBD1 | . | CASSLYEGALRAEAFF | TGTGCCAGCAGCTTATACGAGGGGGCGCTTAGGGCTGAAGCTTTCTTT
TRBJ2-2 | TRBV11-2 | . | few | CASRPGRPNTGELFF | TGTGCCAGCAGACCGGGACGCCCGAACACCGGGGAGCTGTTTTTT
TRBJ2-3 | TRBV4-3 | TRBD2 | many | CASTPEAGGRDTQYF | TGCGCCAGCACCCCCGAAGCGGGGGGGCGAGATACGCAGTATTTT
TRBJ1-6 | TRBV5-1 | . | . | CASSLNSGRSPLHF | TGCGCCAGCAGCTTGAATTCGGGGAGATCACCCCTCCACTTT
TRBJ1-4 | TRBV12-3/TRBV12-4 | . | few | CASSDTIRGEKLFF | TGTGCCAGCAGTGACACCATAAGGGGTGAAAAACTGTTTTTT
TRBJ2-3 | TRBV6-4 | . | . | CASSGAGIDTQYF | TGTGCCAGCAGCGGCGCCGGTATAGATACGCAGTATTTT
TRBJ2-3 | TRBV20-1 | . | few | CTAGGVTDTQYF | TGCACCGCCGGCGGCGTCACAGATACGCAGTATTTT
TRBJ2-1 | TRBV20-1 | . | few | CSASEGGGYNEQFF | TGCAGTGCTAGTGAGGGGGGCGGGTACAATGAGCAGTTCTTC
TRBJ2-7 | TRBV11-2 | . | few | CASSLGVVDEQYF | TGTGCCAGCAGCTTAGGGGTTGTGGACGAGCAGTACTTC
TRBJ2-1 | TRBV7-2 | . | many | CASSLARGAPYNEQFF | TGTGCCAGCAGCTTAGCGCGCGGAGCACCCTACAATGAGCAGTTCTTC
TRBJ2-7 | TRBV11-3 | TRBD2 | many | CASSPGLAGPDSYEQYF | TGTGCCAGCAGCCCGGGACTAGCGGGGCCCGATTCCTACGAGCAGTACTTC
TRBJ2-1 | TRBV6-6 | . | . | CASSYAGPSYNEQFF | TGTGCCAGCAGTTACGCGGGTCCCTCCTACAATGAGCAGTTCTTC
TRBJ1-1 | TRBV6-2/TRBV6-3 | . | few | CASSYGPQLNTEAFF | TGTGCCAGCAGTTACGGCCCCCAGTTGAACACTGAAGCTTTCTTT
TRBJ2-4 | TRBV2 | TRBD1 | . | CASSESNRGWYIQYF | TGTGCCAGCAGTGAATCCAACAGGGGATGGTACATTCAGTACTTC
TRBJ1-2 | TRBV28 | TRBD1 | . | CASSLRTGTGYDGYTF | TGTGCCAGCAGTTTACGCACCGGGACAGGATATGATGGCTACACCTTC
TRBJ2-7 | TRBV6-1 | . | many | CASSEKSRVPYEQYF | TGTGCCAGCAGTGAAAAAAGTAGGGTCCCCTACGAGCAGTACTTC
TRBJ1-1 | TRBV28 | . | few | CASWARMNTEAFF | TGTGCCAGCTGGGCAAGGATGAACACTGAAGCTTTCTTT
TRBJ2-1 | TRBV2 | . | few | CASSEGLLTYNEQFF | TGTGCCAGCAGTGAAGGGCTACTTACCTACAATGAGCAGTTCTTC
TRBJ2-1 | TRBV2 | TRBD2 | few | CASRALAGISSYNEQFF | TGTGCCAGCAGAGCGTTAGCGGGGATAAGCTCCTACAATGAGCAGTTCTTC
TRBJ1-3 | TRBV4-1 | TRBD1 | few | CASSQGDRGGNTIYF | TGCGCCAGCAGCCAAGGAGACAGGGGTGGAAACACCATATATTTT
TRBJ2-7 | TRBV7-9 | TRBD1 | . | CASSWTGIPYEQYF | TGTGCCAGCAGCTGGACAGGGATCCCCTACGAGCAGTACTTC
TRBJ1-5 | TRBV27 | . | . | CASRDRQDNQPQHF | TGTGCCAGCAGGGACAGACAAGACAATCAGCCCCAGCATTTT
TRBJ2-1 | TRBV19 | TRBD2 | . | CASQTPSGAVGEQFF | TGTGCCAGTCAAACTCCTAGCGGGGCGGTGGGTGAGCAGTTCTTC
TRBJ2-7 | TRBV28 | . | . | CASIQWTATSYEQYF | TGTGCCAGCATTCAGTGGACCGCGACCTCCTACGAGCAGTACTTC
TRBJ1-1 | TRBV4-2 | . | . | CASSRGEGYSTEAFF | TGTGCCAGCAGCCGGGGGGAGGGCTATTCCACTGAAGCTTTCTTT
TRBJ1-2 | TRBV6-5 | TRBD1 | . | CASSQTGENYGYTF | TGTGCCAGCAGTCAGACAGGGGAGAACTATGGCTACACCTTC
TRBJ2-3 | TRBV7-3 | . | . | CASSLNPADTQYF | TGTGCCAGCAGCTTAAACCCCGCAGATACGCAGTATTTT
TRBJ2-2 | TRBV5-1 | . | few | CASRPEGYTGELFF | TGCGCCAGCAGACCGGAGGGGTACACCGGGGAGCTGTTTTTT
TRBJ2-5 | TRBV9 | TRBD1 | few | CASSPPSGTASEETQYF | TGTGCCAGCAGCCCACCATCCGGGACAGCAAGTGAAGAGACCCAGTACTTC
TRBJ2-1 | TRBV7-2 | . | many | CASSSGPSSYNEQFF | TGTGCCAGCAGCTCCGGACCGTCCTCCTACAATGAGCAGTTCTTC
TRBJ2-5 | TRBV7-2 | . | many | CASSLVPKYQETQYF | TGTGCCAGCAGCTTAGTCCCTAAGTACCAAGAGACCCAGTACTTC
TRBJ2-7 | TRBV7-9 | . | many | CASSPASREFTYEQYF | TGTGCCAGCAGCCCAGCGTCCAGGGAATTCACCTACGAGCAGTACTTC
TRBJ1-1 | TRBV12-3/TRBV12-4 | . | . | CASRFTVVTEAFF | TGTGCCAGCAGATTTACAGTTGTCACTGAAGCTTTCTTT
TRBJ1-1 | TRBV23-1 | TRBD1 | . | CASPRDSCGVNTEAFF | TGCGCCAGCCCACGGGACAGTTGCGGCGTTAACACTGAAGCTTTCTTT
TRBJ2-2 | TRBV7-2 | . | many | CASSFLAGAAGELFF | TGTGCCAGCAGCTTTCTGGCAGGGGCTGCAGGGGAGCTGTTTTTT
TRBJ2-5 | TRBV5-4 | . | . | CASSFDGRDWVKETQYF | TGTGCCAGCAGCTTTGACGGCAGGGATTGGGTCAAAGAGACCCAGTACTTC
TRBJ1-5 | TRBV3-1 | . | few | CASSQDTGVQPQHF | TGTGCCAGCAGCCAAGACACCGGGGTTCAGCCCCAGCATTTT
TRBJ1-1 | TRBV4-2 | . | few | CASSLTRDTVTREAFF | TGTGCCAGCAGCCTCACGAGGGACACTGTGACGAGAGAAGCTTTCTTT
TRBJ1-1 | TRBV7-2 | TRBD1 | many | CASSFLPPQGALNTEAFF | TGTGCCAGCAGCTTTCTCCCCCCCCAGGGGGCTTTGAACACTGAAGCTTTCTTT
TRBJ2-3 | TRBV20-1 | TRBD1 | . | CSASSGGGEDTQYF | TGCAGTGCTAGTTCAGGGGGCGGTGAAGATACGCAGTATTTT
TRBJ2-5 | TRBV4-1 | TRBD2 | . | CASSQDWEGMMGETQYF | TGCGCCAGCAGCCAAGATTGGGAGGGTATGATGGGAGAGACCCAGTACTTC
TRBJ1-1 | TRBV11-2 | TRBD1 | . | CASSFGQEFEAFF | TGTGCCAGCAGCTTCGGACAGGAGTTTGAAGCTTTCTTT